This T cell receptor beta chain was documented in a study of T cell repertoires in cytomegalovirus infection. Germline V gene sequence: CDR1 MDHEN, CDR2 SYDVKM. The CDR3 has 14 amino acids. Trimming pared 6 bases from V and 4 bases from J, leaving 13 bases between. TCRdb fed the reads into MiXCR, producing one record per CDR3 protein. The table lists roughly 150,000 distinct CDR3 sequences, around a quarter of them singletons. This clonotype turned up a few times. Its cognate antigen is unknown. Study-wide findings and caveats: CMV carriers with the relevant HLA were identified by cumulative public TCR beta family frequency. HLA-C-restricted CMV-specific TCR beta clonotypes were dominant in the ex vivo response.

The sequenced sample was PBMCs. This sequence was found in a human donor in good health (CMV status not recorded). Some clones in this sample may be carry-over from other donors' samples. V gene TRBV28 combines with J gene TRBJ1-3; a weak D match, TRBD1 (6 bases). The CDR3 loop reads CASSPPGEGNTIYF. The DNA of the CDR3 is TGTGCCAGCAGCCCCCCAGGGGAGGGAAACACCATATATTTT.